This T cell receptor beta chain was recorded in a study of blood T cell repertoires in COVID-19. Generated by immunoSEQ multiplex PCR, the TCRdb table keeps only in-frame clones and is missing some. The table shows 95,000 to 150,000 clones, with almost 90% occurring only once. V dropped 2 bases and J dropped 5 bases, with 6 bases sitting between them. This CDR3 spans 11 amino acids. Germline-derived CDR1 and CDR2 are SQVTM and ANQGSEA. The chain joins TRBV29-1 to TRBJ1-1; D gene ambiguous. Sequences were obtained from peripheral blood. The clonotype was recovered from a woman between 45 and 65 years old with active or convalescent COVID-19. The chain's CDR3 is CSVERETEAFF. The CDR3, as DNA: TGCAGCGTTGAACGGGAGACTGAAGCTTTCTTT. The full variable domain, in which reference TRBV29-1 and TRBJ1-1 provide the parts outside the CDR3, is SAVISQKPSRDICQRGTSLTIQCQVDSQVTMMFWYRQQPGQSLTLIATANQGSEATYESGFVIDKFPISRPNLTFSTLTVSNMSPEDSSIYLCSVERETEAFFGQGTRLTVV.